These 18 T cell receptor beta chains were all obtained from the same sample, sequenced in a study of control samples from healthy donors and cancer patients. The table came from immunoSEQ multiplex PCR; TCRdb's copy has only in-frame clones and leaves some out. The top ten hold approximately 20% of the sample, which has some 97,000 clones, about 90% seen once. Material for sequencing was blood. These receptors all stem from a woman aged 50 to 60 in good health.

The V and J genes are TRBV25-1 and TRBJ1-1, with no clear D. V was clipped by 6 bases and J by 2 bases, with 10 bases between them. The CDR3 length is 13 residues. Germline-derived CDR1 and CDR2 are MGHDK and SYGVNS. As DNA, the CDR3 is TGTGCCAGCAGACCAACAGAAAACACTGAAGCTTTCTTT. Its translation is CASRPTENTEAFF.

This chain joins TRBV14 and TRBJ2-1; 10 bases are a match to TRBD2. Per germline, CDR1 SGHDN and CDR2 FVKESK. Trimming removed 6 bases from V and 6 bases from J; junction bases left unmatched: 8. This CDR3 spans 15 amino acids. The CDR3 is CASSHLAGVSNEQFF. The CDR3 region has the DNA TGTGCCAGCAGTCATCTAGCGGGAGTTAGCAATGAGCAGTTCTTC. The full variable domain, its missing parts supplied by reference TRBV14 and TRBJ2-1, is EAGVTQFPSHSVIEKGQTVTLRCDPISGHDNLYWYRRVMGKEIKFLLHFVKESKQDESGMPNNRFLAERTGGTYSTLKVQPAELEDSGVYFCASSHLAGVSNEQFFGPGTRLTVL.

The rearrangement links TRBV18 to TRBJ2-1; D gene ambiguous. The germline V gene encodes CDR1 KGHSH and CDR2 LQKENI. The CDR3 covers 14 residues. V lost 2 bases and J lost 6, with 11 bases in between. The CDR3, as DNA: TGTGCCAGCTCACCAGGGCAGAACCCCAATGAGCAGTTCTTC. Translation gives CASSPGQNPNEQFF. The variable domain in full, completed from reference TRBV18 and TRBJ2-1, reads NAGVMQNPRHLVRRRGQEARLRCSPMKGHSHVYWYRQLPEEGLKFMVYLQKENIIDESGMPKERFSAEFPKEGPSILRIQQVVRGDSAAYFCASSPGQNPNEQFFGPGTRLTVL.

The chain couples TRBV7-8 to TRBJ1-1, with D possibly being TRBD1 (6 bases). Trimming removed 5 bases at V and 10 bases at J, with 20 bases between. Germline V CDR1 and CDR2: SGHVS, FQNEAQ. The CDR3 is made up of 14 amino acids. The CDR3 DNA sequence: TGTGCCAGCAGCCGGCGCAGGGGAAGTCGTGGAGCTTTCTTT. It is translated as CASSRRRGSRGAFF.

This clone appeared once. The gene calls are TRBV2 and TRBJ2-5; 7 bases are shared with TRBD1. The CDR3 is 14 residues long. Germline loops: CDR1 SNHLY, CDR2 FYNNEI. Trimming removed 4 bases from V and 5 bases from J; junction bases left unmatched: 7. CDR3 nucleotide sequence: TGTGCCAGCAGTGGACAGGGAATTGGGGAGACCCAGTACTTC. It translates to CASSGQGIGETQYF.

The V call is TRBV7-8, the J call TRBJ2-3, with 11 bases fitting TRBD1. This CDR3 is 15 amino acids long. Germline CDR1 SGHVS, CDR2 FQNEAQ. V shed 5 bases, J shed 4 bases, and the junction held 5 bases outside the gene matches. CDR3 sequence reads: CASSDRDRGSDTQYF. The CDR3 coding sequence is TGTGCCAGCAGCGACCGGGACAGGGGGTCAGATACGCAGTATTTT.

The chain couples TRBV2 to TRBJ1-2; possibly TRBD1 for D (6 bases). V was pared by 11 bases and J by 2 bases, with 18 bases between. The CDR3 is 14 amino acids. Germline CDR1 SNHLY, CDR2 FYNNEI. CDR3 nucleotide sequence: TGTGCCGGCAACGGGGGCGAGGGGAACTATGGCTACACCTTC. This encodes CAGNGGEGNYGYTF.

The chain is built from TRBV4-1 and TRBJ1-5; 12 positions match TRBD1. Trimming removed 3 bases from V and 9 bases from J; junction bases left unmatched: 6. Germline CDR1 reads MGHRA; CDR2 reads YSYEKL. The CDR3 loop spans 15 amino acids. CDR3 amino acids: CASSHPGTGGWPQHF. CDR3 nucleotides: TGCGCCAGCAGCCACCCCGGGACAGGGGGCTGGCCCCAGCATTTT.

This rearrangement joins TRBV6-6 to TRBJ2-3, with D perhaps TRBD1 (5 bases). The germline V gene encodes CDR1 MNHNY and CDR2 SVGAGI (reference sequence). With 4 bases removed from V and 1 base from J, the gap between germline ends came to 12 bases. The CDR3 runs to 15 residues. DNA for the CDR3: TGTGCCAGCAGTTCAACAGGATCCCGCACAGATACGCAGTATTTT. This sequence encodes CASSSTGSRTDTQYF.

The chain combines TRBV30 with TRBJ2-3, with TRBD1 matching 8 bases. The V gene's germline CDR1 is GTSNPN and CDR2 SVGIG (reference sequence). The ends lost 0 bases at V and 2 bases at J; junction bases unmatched: 4. The CDR3 totals 15 residues. In DNA form, the CDR3 reads TGTGCCTGGAGTGTAGGACAGGGAATCACAGATACGCAGTATTTT. This sequence encodes CAWSVGQGITDTQYF.

This chain uses TRBV10-2 with TRBJ2-7; 7 bases line up with TRBD2. CDR1 WSHSY and CDR2 SAAADI come from the germline V gene. This CDR3 is built from 15 residues. The J segment lost 3 bases and the V segment lost 2 bases, leaving 7 bases of the junction unmatched. CDR3 DNA sequence: TGCGCCAGCAGTGAGGTGTCTAGCGGTTACTACGAGCAGTACGTC. Translating it yields CASSEVSSGYYEQYV.

The J gene is TRBJ2-2, the V gene TRBV7-3, with no clear D. Germline V gives CDR1 SGHTA, CDR2 FQGTGA. CDR3 length: 13 amino acids. The V and J ends lost 5 bases and 5 bases respectively, with 9 bases between them. This CDR3 is CASSNLQTGELFF. The CDR3 DNA sequence: TGTGCCAGCAGCAACCTGCAGACCGGGGAGCTGTTTTTT.

This clone was detected a few times. This chain joins TRBV29-1 and TRBJ1-5; possible D gene TRBD1, 6 bases. The CDR3 is made up of 14 amino acids. CDR1 is SQVTM, CDR2 ANQGSEA, per germline. Trimming left V 6 bases short and J 0 bases short, with 12 bases between. The CDR3 sequence is CSVATGFSNQPQHF. CDR3 nucleotides: TGCAGCGTCGCGACAGGCTTTAGCAATCAGCCCCAGCATTTT.

The V and J genes are TRBV19 and TRBJ1-4; D is ambiguous. CDR1 and CDR2 from the germline V gene are LNHDA and SQIVND (reference sequence). This CDR3 spans 16 amino acids. Between the trimmed V and J ends, which lost 5 bases and 2 bases, there was a span of 15 bases. As DNA, the CDR3 is TGTGCCAGTAGTCTTAGGGCCGTCACGACTAATGAAAAACTGTTTTTT. It encodes CASSLRAVTTNEKLFF. The variable domain in full, with the rest retrieved from reference TRBV19 and TRBJ1-4, is DGGITQSPKYLFRKEGQNVTLSCEQNLNHDAMYWYRQDPGQGLRLIYYSQIVNDFQKGDIAEGYSVSREKKESFPLTVTSAQKNPTAFYLCASSLRAVTTNEKLFFGSGTQLSVL.

The chain couples TRBV4-2 to TRBJ2-5, with 8 bases fitting TRBD1. CDR1 is LGHNA and CDR2 is YNFKEQ in the germline V gene. The CDR3 length is 14 residues. The J segment lost 5 bases and the V segment lost 1 base, leaving 3 bases of the junction unmatched. The CDR3 region is CASSQGQGWETQYF. The CDR3 region has the DNA TGTGCCAGCAGCCAAGGACAGGGGTGGGAGACCCAGTACTTC.

This clone has a handful of counts. The rearrangement joins TRBV4-1 to TRBJ1-1; D unresolved. The CDR3 spans 14 residues. Per germline, CDR1 MGHRA and CDR2 YSYEKL. V lost 1 base, J lost 5 bases, and 11 bases lay in between. CDR3 sequence: CASSQADMGTEAFF. The CDR3 DNA is TGCGCCAGCAGCCAAGCTGACATGGGAACTGAAGCTTTCTTT.

The CDR3 DNA reads as TGTGCCAGCAGTACCCGCGGGACAGGGGTAACACCCCTCCACTTT. As protein: CASSTRGTGVTPLHF. The genes are TRBV6-2 or TRBV6-3 and TRBJ1-6; 10 nucleotides line up with TRBD1. There are 15 residues in the CDR3. CDR1 is MNHEY and CDR2 is SVGEGT in the germline V gene. V lost 5 bases, J lost 11 bases, and 9 bases stayed unmatched.

The J gene is TRBJ1-2, the V gene TRBV7-2; weak D call: TRBD1 (6 bases). The V end was cut by 5 bases, the J end by 3 bases, with 16 bases between. Looked up from germline, CDR1 is SGHTA and CDR2 is FQGNSA. The CDR3 spans 15 residues. CDR3 protein: CASSLAAGTYYGYTF. The DNA for the CDR3 is TGTGCCAGCAGCCTGGCGGCCGGGACATACTATGGCTACACCTTC.